This entry lists 17 T cell receptor beta chains sequenced from one sample in a study of CD8 T cells in ankylosing spondylitis. TCRdb redid the calling of the 5' RACE reads with MiXCR, one entry per CDR3 protein. This sample has 150,000 to 200,000 distinct CDR3 sequences; approximately 10% occur once, and the top ten carry 25% to 30%. Input material: blood, either unsorted or a sorted T cell fraction (not recorded which). Receptors originate from a male donor with ankylosing spondylitis or in good health (not recorded which).

In this sample, this clonotype turned up many times. The V and J genes are TRBV6-5 and TRBJ2-1; 7 bases match TRBD1. The CDR3 is 16 residues long. The junction had 7 bases not matched to a gene; V was cut back by 0 bases and J by 5 bases. CDR1 MNHEY and CDR2 SVGAGI come from the germline V gene. This CDR3 reads CASSYSIGQGDNEQFF. CDR3 nucleotides: TGTGCCAGCAGTTACTCGATTGGGCAGGGGGACAATGAGCAGTTCTTC.

This clonotype came up a few times. The CDR3 region is CASSPQGIVDEKLFF. Here the CDR3 DNA reads TGTGCCAGCTCACCCCAGGGTATTGTGGATGAAAAACTGTTTTTT. The V and J genes are TRBV18 and TRBJ1-4; D might be TRBD1 (5 bases). The CDR3 is 15 amino acids. The ends were cut back, 3 bases at V and 6 bases at J, with 14 bases in the middle. CDR1 KGHSH and CDR2 LQKENI come from the germline V gene. The entire variable domain, with the rest obtained from reference TRBV18 and TRBJ1-4, is as follows: NAGVMQNPRHLVRRRGQEARLRCSPMKGHSHVYWYRQLPEEGLKFMVYLQKENIIDESGMPKERFSAEFPKEGPSILRIQQVVRGDSAAYFCASSPQGIVDEKLFFGSGTQLSVL.

This clonotype was detected only a few times. The chain links TRBV1 to TRBJ1-1; TRBD1 was called by the table and not checked on the DNA. TRBV1 is a documented pseudogene. The CDR3 is made up of 17 amino acids. Here the CDR3 DNA reads TGCACCAGCAGCCAAGAACTCGTAGTGGGCGGGAACACTGAAGCTTTCTTT. Translated, it gives CTSSQELVVGGNTEAFF.

This clonotype was counted ten times or more. CDR3 loop: CSVEDLPGGTQYF. The CDR3 coding sequence is TGCAGCGTTGAAGATCTTCCCGGGGGCACGCAGTATTTT. The chain carries TRBV29-1 and TRBJ2-3; perhaps D is TRBD1 or TRBD2 (6 bases each). This CDR3 contains 13 residues. V lost 0 bases, J lost 9 bases, and 13 bases lay in between. Germline CDR1 reads SQVTM; CDR2 reads ANQGSEA.

At least ten counts were recorded for this clonotype. As DNA, the CDR3 is TGCAGTGCTAGAGAGAATACAGGACAGGGAGTTTGGTATGGCTACACCTTC. Translation gives CSARENTGQGVWYGYTF. The chain uses TRBV20-1 and TRBJ1-2; 8 bases fit TRBD1. This CDR3 is built from 17 residues. The ends lost 0 bases at V and 5 bases at J; junction bases unmatched: 14. Germline V gene lookup returns CDR1 DFQATT and CDR2 SNEGSKA (reference sequence).

This clonotype was counted many times. The gene calls are TRBV9 and TRBJ2-3; TRBD2 aligns across 7 bases. V shed 4 bases, J shed 2 bases, and the junction held 13 bases outside the gene matches. This CDR3 contains 17 residues. Germline V CDR1 and CDR2: SGDLS, YYNGEE. The CDR3 is CASSLGRGLADTDTQYF. The CDR3 DNA sequence: TGTGCCAGCAGCTTAGGACGGGGCCTAGCGGACACAGATACGCAGTATTTT.

This clonotype was detected ten times or more. The V gene is TRBV5-1, the J gene TRBJ1-2, with TRBD1 as a possible D gene (5 bases). CDR3 length equals 14 residues. Between the trimmed V and J ends, which lost 0 bases and 7 bases, there was a span of 13 bases. The V gene's germline CDR1 is SGHRS and CDR2 YFSETQ. The CDR3 nucleotides read TGCGCCAGCAGCTTGGAGACAGCGGTGGGTGGCTACACCTTC. Its protein is CASSLETAVGGYTF.

The chain is built from TRBV18 and TRBJ2-5, with D perhaps TRBD1 (6 bases). In germline, CDR1 is KGHSH, CDR2 LQKENI. This CDR3 spans 13 amino acids. Trimming cost V 5 bases and J 5 bases, with 12 bases left between them. CDR3 nucleotide sequence: TGTGCCAGCTCATCCACAGGGCTGGAGACCCAGTACTTC. It encodes CASSSTGLETQYF.

As for this clonotype: This may be a read error: a much more frequent sequence differs by one nucleotide. V and J are TRBV20-1 and TRBJ2-5, with D perhaps TRBD1 (6 bases). The CDR3 length is 18 residues. Trimming removed 6 bases at V and 5 bases at J, with 31 bases between. The germline gives CDR1 DFQATT, CDR2 SNEGSKA (reference sequence). CDR3 in amino acids: CSARGWPTKHAERETQYF. The CDR3 coding sequence is TGCAGTGCCAGGGGCTGGCCTACGAAACACGCGGAGAGGGAGACCCAGTACTTC.

The chain couples TRBV5-1 to TRBJ2-3, with TRBD1 matching over 8 bases. This CDR3 is 19 amino acids long. J gave up 4 bases and V 3 bases, and 19 bases lay outside the gene matches. Germline V CDR1 and CDR2: SGHRS, YFSETQ. The CDR3 DNA reads TGCGCCAGCAGCTCAGAACAGGGGGGAGTGCAGTTAGTCCCAGATACGCAGTATTTT. This gives the protein CASSSEQGGVQLVPDTQYF. The whole variable domain, remainder taken from reference TRBV5-1 and TRBJ2-3, is KAGVTQTPRYLIKTRGQQVTLSCSPISGHRSVSWYQQTPGQGLQFLFEYFSETQRNKGNFPGRFSGRQFSNSRSEMNVSTLELGDSALYLCASSSEQGGVQLVPDTQYFGPGTRLTVL.

The rearrangement uses TRBV2 and TRBJ1-2, with 9 nucleotides matching TRBD1. This CDR3 is 15 amino acids long. V lost 11 bases to trimming and J lost 2 bases; unmatched junction nucleotides: 12. CDR1 is SNHLY and CDR2 is FYNNEI in the germline V gene. The chain's CDR3 is CAGSIIQGANYGYTF. The CDR3 DNA follows: TGTGCCGGTTCTATTATACAGGGGGCGAACTATGGCTACACCTTC.

The chain employs TRBV20-1 and TRBJ1-2; D not certain. The CDR3 covers 14 residues. V dropped 0 bases and J dropped 4 bases, with 12 bases sitting between them. Germline CDR1 and CDR2: DFQATT and SNEGSKA (reference sequence). For the CDR3, the DNA is TGCAGTGCTAGAGAGTCTGGCCGTGGCTATGGCTACACCTTC. Protein product: CSARESGRGYGYTF.

This sequence joins TRBV7-6 and TRBJ2-2; 11 bases match TRBD1. The CDR3 has 16 residues. From germline, CDR1 is SGHVS and CDR2 FNYEAQ. Trimming removed 2 bases from V and 7 bases from J; junction bases left unmatched: 6. The CDR3 protein is CASSLSSGTGGGELFF. The CDR3 bases are TGTGCCAGCAGCTTAAGCTCCGGGACAGGGGGCGGGGAGCTGTTTTTT.

In this sample, this clonotype turned up a few times. This chain connects TRBV24-1 to TRBJ2-3, with D perhaps matching TRBD1 (6 bases). The CDR3 has 16 residues. V was cut by 0 bases and J by 8 bases, with 17 bases left in between. Per the germline V gene, CDR1 is KGHDR and CDR2 is SFDVKD. The CDR3 region has the DNA TGTGCCACCAGTGATTTGCCATTACAGGGATCTTTTACGCAGTATTTT. Translating it yields CATSDLPLQGSFTQYF.

This clonotype was counted a few times. The chain carries TRBV7-2 and TRBJ2-1, with D tentatively TRBD2 (5 bases). V was trimmed by 5 bases and J by 0 bases, leaving 11 bases between them. The CDR3 length is 15 residues. Germline CDR1 is SGHTA and CDR2 is FQGNSA. CDR3 bases: TGTGCCAGCAGCACAAGCCGGGGCTCCTACAATGAGCAGTTCTTC. It codes for CASSTSRGSYNEQFF.

The genes are TRBV11-2 and TRBJ2-5, with D uncertain. CDR3 length: 15 amino acids. V lost 2 bases and J lost 1, with 11 bases in between. CDR1 and CDR2 (germline): SGHAT, FQNNGV. The CDR3 nucleotides are TGTGCCAGCAGCTTATATTCAGCGTCCCAAGAGACCCAGTACTTC. Translating gives CASSLYSASQETQYF.

This clonotype was detected a few times. The chain carries TRBV20-1 and TRBJ2-1; weak D call: TRBD2 (5 bases). There are 15 residues in the CDR3. Germline values: CDR1 DFQATT, CDR2 SNEGSKA (reference sequence). V was pared by 7 bases and J by 4 bases, with 20 bases between. The CDR3 loop is CSVKRLGRTYNEQFF. The DNA for the CDR3 is TGCAGTGTTAAGAGGTTAGGGAGAACTTACAATGAGCAGTTCTTC.